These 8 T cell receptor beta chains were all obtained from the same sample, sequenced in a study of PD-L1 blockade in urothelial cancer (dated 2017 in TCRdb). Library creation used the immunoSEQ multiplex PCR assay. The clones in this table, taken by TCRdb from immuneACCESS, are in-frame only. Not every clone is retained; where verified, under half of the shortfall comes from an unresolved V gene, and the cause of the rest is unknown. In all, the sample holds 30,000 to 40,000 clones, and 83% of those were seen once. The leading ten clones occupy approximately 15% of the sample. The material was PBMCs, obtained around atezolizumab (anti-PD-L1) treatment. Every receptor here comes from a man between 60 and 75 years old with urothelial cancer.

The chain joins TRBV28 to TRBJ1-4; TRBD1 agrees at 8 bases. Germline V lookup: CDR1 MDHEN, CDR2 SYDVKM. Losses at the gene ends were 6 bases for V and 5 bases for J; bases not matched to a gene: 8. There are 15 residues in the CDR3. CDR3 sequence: CASSPGGSQNEKLFF. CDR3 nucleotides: TGTGCCAGCAGCCCAGGGGGCAGCCAGAATGAAAAACTGTTTTTT.

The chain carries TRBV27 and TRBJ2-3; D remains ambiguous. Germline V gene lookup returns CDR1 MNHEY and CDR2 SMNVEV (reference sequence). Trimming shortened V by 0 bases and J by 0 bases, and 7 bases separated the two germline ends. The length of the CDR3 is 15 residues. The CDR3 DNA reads TGTGCCAGCAGTTTATCGCTCCAGAGCACAGATACGCAGTATTTT. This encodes CASSLSLQSTDTQYF.

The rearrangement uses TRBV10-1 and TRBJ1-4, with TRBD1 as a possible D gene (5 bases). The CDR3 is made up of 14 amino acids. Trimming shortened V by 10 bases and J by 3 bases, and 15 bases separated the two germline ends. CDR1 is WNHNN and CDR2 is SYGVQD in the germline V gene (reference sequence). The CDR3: CATNLQAPNEKLFF. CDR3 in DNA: TGCGCCACCAACCTACAGGCGCCTAATGAAAAACTGTTTTTT.

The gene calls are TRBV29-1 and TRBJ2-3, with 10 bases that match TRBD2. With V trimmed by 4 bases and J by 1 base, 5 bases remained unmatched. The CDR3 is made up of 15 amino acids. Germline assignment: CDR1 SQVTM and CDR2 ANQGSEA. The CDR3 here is CSVAPSGGGTDTQYF. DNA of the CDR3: TGCAGCGTTGCCCCTAGCGGGGGTGGCACAGATACGCAGTATTTT.

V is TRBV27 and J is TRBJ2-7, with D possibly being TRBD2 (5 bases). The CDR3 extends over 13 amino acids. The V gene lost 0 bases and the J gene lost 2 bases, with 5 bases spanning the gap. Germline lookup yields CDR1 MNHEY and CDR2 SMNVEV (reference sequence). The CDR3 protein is CASSLSRAYEQYF. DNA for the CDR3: TGTGCCAGCAGTTTATCGAGGGCCTACGAGCAGTACTTC.

The CDR3 reads CASSSQGAGEKLFF. For the CDR3, the DNA is TGCGCCAGCAGCTCCCAGGGGGCGGGTGAAAAACTGTTTTTT. V gene TRBV5-1 combines with J gene TRBJ1-4; 8 positions match TRBD1. V shed 3 bases, J shed 7 bases, and the junction held 5 bases outside the gene matches. Germline assignment: CDR1 SGHRS and CDR2 YFSETQ. The CDR3 consists of 14 residues.

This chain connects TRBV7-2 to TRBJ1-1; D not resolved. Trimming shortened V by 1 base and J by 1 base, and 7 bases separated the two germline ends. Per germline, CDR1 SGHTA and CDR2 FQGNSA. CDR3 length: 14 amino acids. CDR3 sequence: CASSLGGRNTEAFF. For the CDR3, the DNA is TGTGCCAGCAGCTTAGGAGGGCGGAACACTGAAGCTTTCTTT.

This CDR3 reads CASSPQRLAGRNEQFF. The CDR3 DNA reads TGTGCCAGCAGTCCCCAGAGACTAGCGGGGAGGAATGAGCAGTTCTTC. The J gene is TRBJ2-1, the V gene TRBV28, with 11 bases that match TRBD2. V lost 5 bases to trimming and J lost 7 bases; unmatched junction nucleotides: 10. In germline, CDR1 is MDHEN, CDR2 SYDVKM. The CDR3 loop spans 16 amino acids.